The entry below gives a single TCR beta chain sequence along with its context. The antigen is undetermined. The data are from a study of immune evolution from preneoplasia to lung adenocarcinoma. Profiled with immunoSEQ multiplex PCR; TCRdb holds only in-frame clones, not every one. The data hold 6,500 to 8,500 clones, with around 73% observed a single time. Notes on the study in general: Clonality was highest in normal lung, lower in later-stage lesions apparently.

Germline values: CDR1 LGHNT, CDR2 FRNRAP. There are 17 residues in the CDR3. The V gene end was trimmed by 5 bases and the J gene end by 8 bases; junction bases not matched to a gene: 15. The specimen sequenced was FFPE minimally invasive lung adenocarcinoma tissue. This TCR derives from a donor at least 70 years old with lung adenocarcinoma. This sequence joins TRBV12-5 and TRBJ2-1; 10 nucleotides align to TRBD2. The CDR3 protein is CASGPRRSGRARDEQFF. DNA for the CDR3: TGTGCTAGTGGTCCCCGGAGAAGCGGGAGGGCCAGGGATGAGCAGTTCTTC.